This passage covers 14 T cell receptor beta chains from one sample sequenced in a study of cytomegalovirus exposure and HLA in healthy donors. The PCR had 60 Vbeta and 13 Jbeta primers. Here immunoSEQ multiplex PCR was the method, and the copy in TCRdb shows in-frame clones only, minus some. Among some 180,000 clones listed, roughly 80% were seen once. Sequenced material: PBMCs. The origin of the receptors is a man in his forties in good health and CMV-seropositive.

As regards this clone: The sample contains more than one DNA sequence encoding this CDR3. The CDR3, as DNA: TGTGCCAGCTCACCCGACAGTTATGGCTACACCTTC. Translating it yields CASSPDSYGYTF. The rearrangement links TRBV18 to TRBJ1-2; the D gene is possibly TRBD1 (5 bases). CDR1 is KGHSH, CDR2 LQKENI, per germline. The V end was cut by 3 bases, the J end by 5 bases, with 7 bases between. This CDR3 has 12 residues. Drawing the rest from reference TRBV18 and TRBJ1-2, the complete variable domain is NAGVMQNPRHLVRRRGQEARLRCSPMKGHSHVYWYRQLPEEGLKFMVYLQKENIIDESGMPKERFSAEFPKEGPSILRIQQVVRGDSAAYFCASSPDSYGYTFGSGTRLTVV.

This rearrangement joins TRBV6-6 to TRBJ2-7; 9 bases agree with TRBD1. CDR3 size: 15 residues. From germline, CDR1 is MNHNY and CDR2 SVGAGI (reference sequence). The trim removed 6 bases at V and 6 bases at J, leaving 12 bases unmatched. In nucleotides, the CDR3 is TGTGCCAGCAGCCAGACAGGGACAGGGTATCGCGAGCAGTACTTC. It codes for CASSQTGTGYREQYF.

This chain links TRBV18 with TRBJ1-2; D perhaps matches TRBD1 (5 bases). The CDR3 has 16 amino acids. The germline V gene encodes CDR1 KGHSH and CDR2 LQKENI. Deletions cut 0 bases from V and 4 bases from J, with 15 bases between. The CDR3 reads CASSPPVLAGPYGYTF. The CDR3 bases are TGTGCCAGCTCACCACCGGTCCTGGCAGGGCCCTATGGCTACACCTTC.

V and J are TRBV15 and TRBJ2-1, with 16 nucleotides matching TRBD2. J gave up 5 bases and V 2 bases, and 15 bases lay outside the gene matches. Per germline, CDR1 LNHNV and CDR2 YYDKDF (reference sequence). CDR3 length: 21 residues. The CDR3 DNA reads as TGTGCCACCAGCAGATACTCCTTGGGACTAGCGGGAGGGCCGCGAGACAATGAGCAGTTCTTC. Its translation: CATSRYSLGLAGGPRDNEQFF.

The rearrangement links TRBV4-2 to TRBJ1-1; no clear D gene. The ends were cut back, 1 base at V and 4 bases at J, with 13 bases in the middle. Per the germline V gene, CDR1 is LGHNA and CDR2 is YNFKEQ. The CDR3 length is 15 residues. The chain's CDR3 is CASSQGSTGSTEAFF. The CDR3 region has the DNA TGTGCCAGCAGCCAAGGGTCCACGGGAAGCACTGAAGCTTTCTTT.

The rearrangement uses TRBV5-8 and TRBJ1-1; 7 bases fit TRBD1. V shed 0 bases and J 1 base; nucleotides not matched to a gene: 3. CDR1 and CDR2 (germline): SGHTS, YDEGEE. The CDR3 sequence is 15 residues long. This CDR3 reads CASSLEGQRNTEAFF. CDR3 nucleotide sequence: TGTGCCAGCAGCTTGGAGGGACAGCGGAACACTGAAGCTTTCTTT.

This clone was recorded only once. The V gene is TRBV23-1, the J gene TRBJ2-1; 11 bases line up with TRBD2. TRBV23-1 counts as an open reading frame of uncertain function. The V and J ends lost 4 bases and 0 bases, in that order; junction bases with no gene match: 14. The length of the CDR3 is 20 residues. CDR3 amino acids: CASSREKGTSGLCSYNEQFF. CDR3 bases: TGCGCCAGCAGTCGGGAGAAGGGGACTAGCGGCCTATGCTCCTACAATGAGCAGTTCTTC.

V usage is TRBV28 and J usage is TRBJ1-1; maybe TRBD1 (6 bases). Germline CDR1 and CDR2: MDHEN and SYDVKM. The CDR3 sequence is 10 residues long. Deletions cut 10 bases from V and 8 bases from J, with 11 bases between. This CDR3 reads CATQGIEAFF. In nucleotides, the CDR3 is TGTGCCACCCAGGGGATCGAAGCTTTCTTT.

The chain uses TRBV7-2 and TRBJ2-2; the match to TRBD1 covers 8 bases. CDR3 length equals 16 residues. V shed 4 bases, J shed 6 bases, and the junction held 10 bases outside the gene matches. Germline loops: CDR1 SGHTA, CDR2 FQGNSA. CDR3 sequence: CASSSRQGYRAGELFF. CDR3 in DNA: TGTGCCAGCAGCTCGAGACAGGGGTATCGTGCCGGGGAGCTGTTTTTT.

This chain connects TRBV7-9 to TRBJ2-3; TRBD1 agrees at 7 bases. Germline CDR1 is SEHNR and CDR2 is FQNEAQ (reference sequence). This CDR3 region has 15 residues. V gave up 4 bases and J gave up 0 bases; unmatched junction bases: 4. CDR3 in amino acids: CASSSGQASTDTQYF. Here the CDR3 DNA reads TGTGCCAGCAGCTCCGGACAGGCTAGCACAGATACGCAGTATTTT. The full variable domain, rest sourced from reference TRBV7-9 and TRBJ2-3, is DTGVSQNPRHKITKRGQNVTFRCDPISEHNRLYWYRQTLGQGPEFLTYFQNEAQLEKSRLLSDRFSAERPKGSFSTLEIQRTEQGDSAMYLCASSSGQASTDTQYFGPGTRLTVL.

The rearrangement uses TRBV27 and TRBJ2-3; 11 nucleotides match TRBD1. The CDR3 has 17 residues. The trim removed 4 bases at V and 7 bases at J, leaving 13 bases unmatched. From germline, CDR1 is MNHEY and CDR2 SMNVEV (reference sequence). This chain's CDR3 is CASSSGQGGPVFHTQYF. CDR3 coding DNA: TGTGCCAGCAGTTCGGGACAGGGGGGACCGGTTTTCCATACGCAGTATTTT.

CDR3 residues: CASTSKGLGSNEQFF. The CDR3 coding sequence is TGTGCCAGCACCAGTAAAGGACTAGGGTCCAATGAGCAGTTCTTC. The chain carries TRBV5-4 and TRBJ2-1, with 7 bases fitting TRBD2. Germline V gives CDR1 SGHNT, CDR2 YYREEE (reference sequence). CDR3 size: 15 residues. Unmatched junction bases numbered 12, after V lost 6 bases and J lost 6 bases.

The chain uses TRBV10-3 and TRBJ2-1; perhaps TRBD1 as D (5 bases). Trimming took 4 bases from V and 1 from J, leaving 11 bases between them. Germline assignment: CDR1 ENHRY and CDR2 SYGVKD. CDR3 size: 15 residues. The CDR3 loop reads CAISGGRDSYNEQFF. In DNA, the CDR3 is TGTGCCATCAGTGGCGGCAGGGATTCCTACAATGAGCAGTTCTTC.

DNA of the CDR3: TGTGCCAGCAGCGGCGGGGTAATAAGCACAGATACGCAGTATTTT. This translates into CASSGGVISTDTQYF. The chain joins TRBV7-2 to TRBJ2-3; maybe TRBD2 (6 bases). V was pared by 5 bases and J by 0 bases, with 12 bases between. CDR3 length: 15 residues. Germline-derived CDR1 and CDR2 are SGHTA and FQGNSA.